This is a list of T cell receptor beta chains from one sample in a study of cytomegalovirus exposure and HLA in healthy donors. Here immunoSEQ multiplex PCR was the method, and the copy in TCRdb shows in-frame clones only, minus some. The sample contains some 150,000 clones, 79% of which appear only once. Specimen: PBMCs. The source is a middle-aged man in good health and CMV-seronegative. Both conserved end residues are part of each CDR3. D genes are given only for firm matches. Size is stated for part of the rows, as once, few or many counts, or as a class when the clone is expanded.

length: 14; J: TRBJ2-7; D: TRBD1; size: .; V: TRBV11-1; DNA: TGTGCCAGCAGCCCCGCGGGACAGGGGGGCGAGCAGTACTTC; CDR3: CASSPAGQGGEQYF
length: 15; J: TRBJ2-7; D: TRBD2; size: .; V: TRBV5-5; DNA: TGTGCCAGCAGCTCCGGACTAGCGTACACCTACGAGCAGTACTTC; CDR3: CASSSGLAYTYEQYF
length: 14; J: TRBJ2-7; D: .; size: .; V: TRBV4-1; DNA: TGCGCCAGCAGCCAAGAAAGGACAAGGGACGAGCAGTACTTC; CDR3: CASSQERTRDEQYF
length: 15; J: TRBJ2-1; D: TRBD2; size: few; V: TRBV2; DNA: TGTGCCAGCAGTGAACTAGCGGGAGGTAGTAATGAGCAGTTCTTC; CDR3: CASSELAGGSNEQFF
length: 15; J: TRBJ1-5; D: .; size: .; V: TRBV18; DNA: TGTGCCAGCTCACTTAATCCAGGGGCCAATCAGCCCCAGCATTTT; CDR3: CASSLNPGANQPQHF
length: 18; J: TRBJ2-2; D: .; size: .; V: TRBV7-2; DNA: TGTGCCACCTACGGGGTTCAAGCGGTCCCCGCGGGGACCGGGGAGCTGTTTTTT; CDR3: CATYGVQAVPAGTGELFF
length: 16; J: TRBJ2-3; D: TRBD2; size: .; V: TRBV19; DNA: TGTGCCAGTAGTTTCCAGTTAGCGGGACTTAGAAATACGCAGTATTTT; CDR3: CASSFQLAGLRNTQYF
length: 16; J: TRBJ2-1; D: TRBD1; size: .; V: TRBV5-1; DNA: TGCGCCAGCAGCTTGCCCATCAGACAGGGAGACAATGAGCAGTTCTTC; CDR3: CASSLPIRQGDNEQFF
length: 13; J: TRBJ1-5; D: .; size: .; V: TRBV7-9; DNA: TGTGCCAGCAGCTTTTCAGGGGAACAGCCCCAGCATTTT; CDR3: CASSFSGEQPQHF
length: 18; J: TRBJ2-5; D: TRBD2; size: .; V: TRBV19; DNA: TGTGCCAGTAGTATGATCCTAGCGGGAGGGCGTGGGTTAGAGACCCAGTACTTC; CDR3: CASSMILAGGRGLETQYF
length: 11; J: TRBJ2-7; D: .; size: .; V: TRBV10-3; DNA: TGTGCCACCCGGGATGAAGTAGAGCAGTACTTC; CDR3: CATRDEVEQYF
length: 14; J: TRBJ1-6; D: TRBD1; size: .; V: TRBV5-1; DNA: TGCGCCAGCAGCCCTGGACAGGGGCGGTCACCCCTCCACTTT; CDR3: CASSPGQGRSPLHF
length: 13; J: TRBJ2-7; D: .; size: .; V: TRBV5-6; DNA: TGTGCCAGCACCTTTCGCTATACCTACGAGCAGTACTTC; CDR3: CASTFRYTYEQYF
length: 16; J: TRBJ2-7; D: TRBD2; size: .; V: TRBV4-1; DNA: TGCGCCAGCAGCCAACTTACCCGGACTAGATCCTACGAGCAGTACTTC; CDR3: CASSQLTRTRSYEQYF
length: 17; J: TRBJ2-5; D: TRBD2; size: .; V: TRBV7-6; DNA: TGTGCCAGCAGCTTAGAGCCAGCGGGAGTGGAAGGGGAGGCCCAGTACTTC; CDR3: CASSLEPAGVEGEAQYF
length: 15; J: TRBJ1-2; D: .; size: once; V: TRBV6-5; DNA: TGTGCCAGCAGTCGACGCAGGGAGGCGACTGGTGGCTACACCTTC; CDR3: CASSRRREATGGYTF
length: 12; J: TRBJ2-5; D: .; size: once; V: TRBV7-2; DNA: TGTGCCAGCAGCTTAGGAGGCCCCCCTTGGGACTTC; CDR3: CASSLGGPPWDF
length: 14; J: TRBJ2-1; D: TRBD2; size: .; V: TRBV11-3; DNA: TGTGCCAGCAGCAGGACTAGCAGCTACAATGAGCAGTTCTTC; CDR3: CASSRTSSYNEQFF
length: 15; J: TRBJ2-7; D: TRBD2; size: .; V: TRBV11-1; DNA: TGTGCCAGCAGCTTAGGACTAGCGGGAGCCCACGAGCAGTACTTC; CDR3: CASSLGLAGAHEQYF
length: 15; J: TRBJ2-5; D: TRBD1; size: .; V: TRBV7-6; DNA: TGTGCCAGCAGCTTGAGACAGGGGGCTGGGGAGACCCAGTACTTC; CDR3: CASSLRQGAGETQYF